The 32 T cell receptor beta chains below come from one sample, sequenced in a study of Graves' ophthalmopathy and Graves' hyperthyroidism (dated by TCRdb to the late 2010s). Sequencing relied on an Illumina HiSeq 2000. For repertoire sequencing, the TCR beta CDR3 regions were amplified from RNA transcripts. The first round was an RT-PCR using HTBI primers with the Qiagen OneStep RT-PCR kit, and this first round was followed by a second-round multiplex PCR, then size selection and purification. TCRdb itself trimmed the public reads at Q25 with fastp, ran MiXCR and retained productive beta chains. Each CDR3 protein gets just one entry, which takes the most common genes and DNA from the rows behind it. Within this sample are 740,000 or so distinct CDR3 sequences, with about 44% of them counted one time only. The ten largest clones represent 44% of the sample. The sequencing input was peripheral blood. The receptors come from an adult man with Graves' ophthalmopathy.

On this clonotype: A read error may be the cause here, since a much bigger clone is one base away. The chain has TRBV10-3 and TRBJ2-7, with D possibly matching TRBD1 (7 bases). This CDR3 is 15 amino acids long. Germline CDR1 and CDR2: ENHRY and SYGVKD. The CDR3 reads CASSVAGGGAYEQYF. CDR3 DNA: TGTGCCAGCAGTGTCGCAGGGGGAGGCGCCTACGAGCAGTACTTC.

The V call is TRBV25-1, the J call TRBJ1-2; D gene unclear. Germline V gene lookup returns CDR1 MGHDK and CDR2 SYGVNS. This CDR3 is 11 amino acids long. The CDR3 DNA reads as TGTGCTAGCCACGGAGCCTATGGCTACACCTTC. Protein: CASHGAYGYTF.

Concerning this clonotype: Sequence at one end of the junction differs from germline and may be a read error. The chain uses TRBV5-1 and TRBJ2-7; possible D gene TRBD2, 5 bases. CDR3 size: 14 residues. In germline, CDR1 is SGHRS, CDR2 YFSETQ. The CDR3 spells CASSFGVNPYEQYF. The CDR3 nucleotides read TGTGCCAGCAGCTTCGGGGTTAATCCCTACGAGCAGTACTTC.

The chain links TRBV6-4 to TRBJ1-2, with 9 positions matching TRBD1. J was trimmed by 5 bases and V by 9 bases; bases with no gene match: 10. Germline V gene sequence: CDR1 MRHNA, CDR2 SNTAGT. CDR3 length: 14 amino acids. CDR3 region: CASPSWTGVYGYTF. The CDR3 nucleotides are TGTGCCAGTCCAAGCTGGACAGGGGTTTATGGCTACACCTTC.

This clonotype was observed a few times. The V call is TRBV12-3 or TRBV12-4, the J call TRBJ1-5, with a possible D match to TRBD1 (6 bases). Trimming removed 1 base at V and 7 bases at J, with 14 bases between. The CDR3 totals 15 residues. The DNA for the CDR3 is TGTGCCAGCAGTTTAGGGGGCAGGGGTAAGCAGCCCCAGCATTTT. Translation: CASSLGGRGKQPQHF.

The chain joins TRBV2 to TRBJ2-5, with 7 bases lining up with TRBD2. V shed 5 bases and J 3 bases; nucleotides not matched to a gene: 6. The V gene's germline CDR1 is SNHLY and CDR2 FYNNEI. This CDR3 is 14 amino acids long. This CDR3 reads CASSFREGEETQYF. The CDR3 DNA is TGTGCCAGCAGTTTTAGGGAGGGTGAAGAGACCCAGTACTTC.

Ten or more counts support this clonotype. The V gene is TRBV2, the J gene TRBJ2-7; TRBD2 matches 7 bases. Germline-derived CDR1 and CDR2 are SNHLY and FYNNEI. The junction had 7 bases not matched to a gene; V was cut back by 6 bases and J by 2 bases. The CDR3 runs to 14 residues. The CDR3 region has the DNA TGTGCCAGCAGGGAAAGCGGGATCGCCTACGAGCAGTACTTC. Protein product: CASRESGIAYEQYF.

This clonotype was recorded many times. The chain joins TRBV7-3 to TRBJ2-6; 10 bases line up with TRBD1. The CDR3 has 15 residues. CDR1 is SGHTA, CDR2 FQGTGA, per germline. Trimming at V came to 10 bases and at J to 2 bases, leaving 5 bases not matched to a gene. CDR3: CATGQGVAGANVLTF. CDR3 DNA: TGTGCCACCGGACAGGGGGTAGCTGGGGCCAACGTCCTGACTTTC.

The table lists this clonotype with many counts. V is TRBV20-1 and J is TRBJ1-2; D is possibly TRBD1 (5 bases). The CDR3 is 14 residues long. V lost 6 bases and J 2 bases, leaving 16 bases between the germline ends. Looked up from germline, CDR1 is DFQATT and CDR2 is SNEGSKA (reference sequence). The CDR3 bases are TGCAGTGCCCCCAGTGTATGGGGGAACTATGGCTACACCTTC. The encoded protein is CSAPSVWGNYGYTF.

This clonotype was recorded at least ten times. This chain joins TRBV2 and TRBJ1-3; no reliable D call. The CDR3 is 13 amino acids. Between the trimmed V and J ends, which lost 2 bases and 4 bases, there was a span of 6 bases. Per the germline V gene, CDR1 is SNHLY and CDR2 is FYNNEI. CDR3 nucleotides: TGTGCCAGCAGTGAATTGGCAGGAAACACCATATATTTT. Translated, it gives CASSELAGNTIYF. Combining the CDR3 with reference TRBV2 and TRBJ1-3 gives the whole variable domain EPEVTQTPSHQVTQMGQEVILRCVPISNHLYFYWYRQILGQKVEFLVSFYNNEISEKSEIFDDQFSVERPDGSNFTLKIRSTKLEDSAMYFCASSELAGNTIYFGEGSWLTVV.

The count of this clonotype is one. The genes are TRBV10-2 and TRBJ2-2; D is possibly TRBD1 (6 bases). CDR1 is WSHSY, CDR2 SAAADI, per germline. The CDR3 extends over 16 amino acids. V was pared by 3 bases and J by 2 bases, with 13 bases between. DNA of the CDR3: TGCGCCAGCAGTGAACTTCGGACAGTTAACACCGGGGAGCTGTTTTTT. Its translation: CASSELRTVNTGELFF.

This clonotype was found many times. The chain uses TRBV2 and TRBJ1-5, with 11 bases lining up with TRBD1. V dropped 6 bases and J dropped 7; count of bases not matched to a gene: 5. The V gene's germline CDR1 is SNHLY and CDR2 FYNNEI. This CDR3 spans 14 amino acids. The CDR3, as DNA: TGTGCCAGCAGGCGGACAGGGGGCGAACAGCCCCAGCATTTT. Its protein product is CASRRTGGEQPQHF.

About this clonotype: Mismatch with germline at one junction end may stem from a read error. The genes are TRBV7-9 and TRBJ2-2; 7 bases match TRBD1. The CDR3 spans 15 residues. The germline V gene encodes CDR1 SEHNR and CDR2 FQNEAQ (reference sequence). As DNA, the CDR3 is TGTGTCAGCAGCAAGACAGGGCCCAACACCGGGGAGCTGTTTTTT. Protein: CVSSKTGPNTGELFF.

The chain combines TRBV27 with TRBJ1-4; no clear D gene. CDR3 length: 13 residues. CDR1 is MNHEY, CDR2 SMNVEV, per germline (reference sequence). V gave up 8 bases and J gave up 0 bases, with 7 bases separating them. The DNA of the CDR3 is TGTGCCAGCGGGTCTGCAACTAATGAAAAACTGTTTTTT. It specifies CASGSATNEKLFF.

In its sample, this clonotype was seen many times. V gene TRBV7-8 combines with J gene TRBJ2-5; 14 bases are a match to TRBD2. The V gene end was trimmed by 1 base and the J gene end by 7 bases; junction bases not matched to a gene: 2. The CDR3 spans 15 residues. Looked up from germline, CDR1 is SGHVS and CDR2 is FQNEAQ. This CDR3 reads CASSLGLAGGRTQYF. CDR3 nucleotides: TGTGCCAGCAGCTTAGGACTAGCGGGGGGGCGGACCCAGTACTTC.

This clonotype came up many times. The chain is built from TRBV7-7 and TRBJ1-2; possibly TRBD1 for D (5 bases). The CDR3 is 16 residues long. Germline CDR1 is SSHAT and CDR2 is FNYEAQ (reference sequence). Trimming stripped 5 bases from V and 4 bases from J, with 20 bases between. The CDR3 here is CASSPLRRDYTYGYTF. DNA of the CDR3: TGTGCCAGCAGCCCTCTTAGGCGGGACTACACCTATGGCTACACCTTC.

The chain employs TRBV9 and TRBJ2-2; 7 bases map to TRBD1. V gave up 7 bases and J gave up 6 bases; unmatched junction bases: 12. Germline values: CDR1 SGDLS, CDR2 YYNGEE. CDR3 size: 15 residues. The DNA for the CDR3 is TGTGCCAGCTCAAGACCAGACAGGGCGGCCGGGGAGCTGTTTTTT. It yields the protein CASSRPDRAAGELFF.

CDR3 DNA: TGTGCCAGCAGTTACTTTGGCAGGGGGACAACTAATGAAAAACTGTTTTTT. It codes for CASSYFGRGTTNEKLFF. The chain employs TRBV7-9 and TRBJ1-4; 7 bases agree with TRBD1. Trimming removed 6 bases from V and 0 bases from J; junction bases left unmatched: 10. In germline, CDR1 is SEHNR, CDR2 FQNEAQ (reference sequence). The CDR3 is made up of 17 amino acids.

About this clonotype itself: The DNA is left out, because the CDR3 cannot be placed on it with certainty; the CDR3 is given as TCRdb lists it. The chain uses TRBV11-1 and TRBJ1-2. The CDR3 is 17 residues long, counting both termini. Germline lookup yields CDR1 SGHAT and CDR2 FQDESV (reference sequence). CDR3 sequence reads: CAIYLCSGGETNYGYTF.

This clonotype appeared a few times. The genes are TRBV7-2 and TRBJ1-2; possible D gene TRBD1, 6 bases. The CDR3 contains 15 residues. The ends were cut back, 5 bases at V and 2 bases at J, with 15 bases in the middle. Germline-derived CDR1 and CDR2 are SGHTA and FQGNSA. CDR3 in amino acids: CASSPVSDRNYGYTF. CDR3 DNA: TGTGCCAGCAGCCCAGTTAGCGACAGGAACTATGGCTACACCTTC.

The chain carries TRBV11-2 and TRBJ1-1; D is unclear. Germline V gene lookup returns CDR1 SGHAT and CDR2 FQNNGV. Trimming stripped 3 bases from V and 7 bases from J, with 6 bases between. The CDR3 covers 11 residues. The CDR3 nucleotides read TGTGCCAGCAGCTTCACCGATGAAGCTTTCTTT. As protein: CASSFTDEAFF.

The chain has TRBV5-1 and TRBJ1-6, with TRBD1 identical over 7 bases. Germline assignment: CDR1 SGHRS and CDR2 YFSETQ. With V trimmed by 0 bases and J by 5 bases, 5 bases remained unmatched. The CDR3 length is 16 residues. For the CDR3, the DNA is TGCGCCAGCAGCTTGGCAGGGACAGCTGATAATTCACCCCTCCACTTT. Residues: CASSLAGTADNSPLHF.

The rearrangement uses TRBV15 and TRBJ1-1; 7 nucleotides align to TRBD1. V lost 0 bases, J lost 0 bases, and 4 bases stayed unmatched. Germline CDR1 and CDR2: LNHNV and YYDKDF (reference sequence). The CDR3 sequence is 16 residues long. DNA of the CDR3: TGTGCCACCAGCAGAGAGCAGGGGGTGATGAACACTGAAGCTTTCTTT. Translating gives CATSREQGVMNTEAFF.

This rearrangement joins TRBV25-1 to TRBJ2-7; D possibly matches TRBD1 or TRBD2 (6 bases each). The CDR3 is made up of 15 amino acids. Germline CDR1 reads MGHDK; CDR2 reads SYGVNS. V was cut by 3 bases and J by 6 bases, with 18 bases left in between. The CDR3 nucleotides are TGTGCCAGCAGTGATAGTGCCGGGGGCTTTAGCGAGCAGTACTTC. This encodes CASSDSAGGFSEQYF.

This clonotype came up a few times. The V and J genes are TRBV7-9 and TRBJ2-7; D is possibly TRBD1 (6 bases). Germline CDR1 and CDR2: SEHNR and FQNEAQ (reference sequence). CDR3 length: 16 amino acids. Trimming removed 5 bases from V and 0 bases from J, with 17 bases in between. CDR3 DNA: TGTGCCAGCAGCCAAAGACAGGCTAGCTACTCCTACGAGCAGTACTTC. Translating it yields CASSQRQASYSYEQYF.

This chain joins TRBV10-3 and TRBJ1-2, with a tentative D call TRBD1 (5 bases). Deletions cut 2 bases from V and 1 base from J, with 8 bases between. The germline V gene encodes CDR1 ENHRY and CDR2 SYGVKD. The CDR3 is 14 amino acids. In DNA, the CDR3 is TGTGCCATCAGTGAGATGGGGGTTAACTATGGCTACACCTTC. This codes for CAISEMGVNYGYTF.

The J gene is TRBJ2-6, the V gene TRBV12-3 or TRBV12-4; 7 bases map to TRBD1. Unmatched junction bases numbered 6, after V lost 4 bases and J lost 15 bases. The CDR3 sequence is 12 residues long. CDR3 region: CASSYSQGDLTF. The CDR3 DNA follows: TGTGCCAGCAGTTATTCCCAGGGGGACCTGACTTTC.

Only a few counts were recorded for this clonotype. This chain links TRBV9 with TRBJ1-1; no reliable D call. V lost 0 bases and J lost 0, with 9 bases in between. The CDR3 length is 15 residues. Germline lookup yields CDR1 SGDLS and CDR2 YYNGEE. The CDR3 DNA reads TGTGCCAGCAGCGTAGACCCAGAGATGAACACTGAAGCTTTCTTT. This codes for CASSVDPEMNTEAFF.

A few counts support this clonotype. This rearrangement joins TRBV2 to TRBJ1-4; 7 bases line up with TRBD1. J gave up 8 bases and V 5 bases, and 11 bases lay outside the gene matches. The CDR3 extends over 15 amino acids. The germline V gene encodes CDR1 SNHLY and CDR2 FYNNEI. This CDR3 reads CASSYSDRKGEKLFF. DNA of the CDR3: TGTGCCAGCAGTTACTCGGACAGGAAGGGAGAAAAACTGTTTTTT.

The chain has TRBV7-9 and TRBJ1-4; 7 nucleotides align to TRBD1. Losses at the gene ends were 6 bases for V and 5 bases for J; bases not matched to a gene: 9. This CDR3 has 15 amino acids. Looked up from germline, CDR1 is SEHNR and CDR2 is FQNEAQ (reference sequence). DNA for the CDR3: TGTGCCAGCAGTGTAAGGGACAGCATCAATGAAAAACTGTTTTTT. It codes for CASSVRDSINEKLFF. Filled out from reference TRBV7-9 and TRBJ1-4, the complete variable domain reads DTGVSQNPRHKITKRGQNVTFRCDPISEHNRLYWYRQTLGQGPEFLTYFQNEAQLEKSRLLSDRFSAERPKGSFSTLEIQRTEQGDSAMYLCASSVRDSINEKLFFGSGTQLSVL.

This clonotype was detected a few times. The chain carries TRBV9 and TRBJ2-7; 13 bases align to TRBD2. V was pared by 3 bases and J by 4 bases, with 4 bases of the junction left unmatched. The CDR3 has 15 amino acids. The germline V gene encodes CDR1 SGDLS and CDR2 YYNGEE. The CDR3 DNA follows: TGTGCCAGCAGCGCGGGGGGACTAGCGGGGTACGAGCAGTACTTC. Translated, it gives CASSAGGLAGYEQYF.

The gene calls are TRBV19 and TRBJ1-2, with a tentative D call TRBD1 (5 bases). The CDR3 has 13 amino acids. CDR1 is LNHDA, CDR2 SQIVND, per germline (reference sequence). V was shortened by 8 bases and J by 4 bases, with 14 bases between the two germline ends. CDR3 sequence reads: CASQSGRTYGYTF. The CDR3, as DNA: TGTGCCAGTCAATCGGGGCGGACCTATGGCTACACCTTC. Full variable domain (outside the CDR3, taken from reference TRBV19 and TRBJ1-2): DGGITQSPKYLFRKEGQNVTLSCEQNLNHDAMYWYRQDPGQGLRLIYYSQIVNDFQKGDIAEGYSVSREKKESFPLTVTSAQKNPTAFYLCASQSGRTYGYTFGSGTRLTVV.